This TCR beta chain was recovered during a study of human T cells and chemical hapten exposure. Turning to the study itself: Readings were taken at 6 days from patch tests that had applied 0.01% DPC to the upper back.

Germline V gene sequence: CDR1 MNHNY, CDR2 SVGAGI (reference sequence). This CDR3 region has 16 residues. V dropped 5 bases and J dropped 7; count of bases not matched to a gene: 12. TCRdb reprocessed the RACE reads via MiXCR and lists one record per CDR3 protein. The top ten hold roughly 2% of the sample, which has roughly 150,000 distinct CDR3 sequences, 25% to 35% seen once. Time point indicated: patch test 3, about 24 weeks after DPC sensitization. The treatment was: therapeutic diphenylcyclopropenone sensitization with weekly scalp DPC. Sequenced here: whole blood, sampled in connection with sensitization to the hapten diphenylcyclopropenone (DPC). The chain links TRBV6-6 to TRBJ2-1; 9 bases are a match to TRBD1. This clonotype was obtained from a woman under 30 with alopecia areata. Some clones in this sample may be carry-over from other donors' samples. CDR3 nucleotide sequence: TGTGCCAGCAGTACCTCCGGGACAGGGTGGGGGAATGAGCAGTTCTTC. Amino acid sequence: CASSTSGTGWGNEQFF.